One sample yielded the 27 T cell receptor beta chains listed below, sequenced in a study of T cell responses to AZD1222 COVID-19 vaccine. Some clones are missing from TCRdb's copy, which holds only in-frame ones; the method was immunoSEQ multiplex PCR. The sample yields roughly 190,000 clones, roughly 90% seen once. This specimen was peripheral blood, taken on day 0 of AZD1222 vaccination. The source of these receptors is an adult in good health.

This clone was seen just once. This CDR3 is also generated by other DNA sequences in the sample. V is TRBV29-1 and J is TRBJ2-7, with a possible D match to TRBD1 (5 bases). The germline gives CDR1 SQVTM, CDR2 ANQGSEA. V lost 6 bases and J lost 2, with 11 bases in between. CDR3 length: 12 amino acids. The CDR3 sequence: CSVQTGPYEQYF. In DNA form, the CDR3 reads TGCAGCGTACAAACAGGCCCCTACGAGCAGTACTTC.

This clone was seen just once. The chain links TRBV19 to TRBJ1-5; 9 nucleotides match TRBD1. Germline CDR1 is LNHDA and CDR2 is SQIVND (reference sequence). V lost 3 bases to trimming and J lost 0 bases; unmatched junction nucleotides: 6. The CDR3 sequence is 17 residues long. The CDR3 DNA reads as TGTGCCAGTAGTATCGGAGGGACAGGGCATAGCAATCAGCCCCAGCATTTT. As protein: CASSIGGTGHSNQPQHF.

V usage is TRBV15 and J usage is TRBJ2-2; weak D call: TRBD1 (5 bases). V was pared by 2 bases and J by 1 base, with 8 bases between. From germline, CDR1 is LNHNV and CDR2 YYDKDF (reference sequence). This CDR3 comprises 15 residues. Written as DNA, the CDR3 is TGTGCCACCAGCAGAAACGGACAGAACACCGGGGAGCTGTTTTTT. Translated: CATSRNGQNTGELFF.

The chain combines TRBV27 with TRBJ2-3; 9 bases align to TRBD2. Germline V gene data show CDR1 as MNHEY and CDR2 as SMNVEV (reference sequence). The CDR3 loop spans 15 amino acids. V lost 2 bases, J lost 4 bases, and 4 bases stayed unmatched. Here the CDR3 DNA reads TGTGCCAGCAGTTTAAGGCGGGGGGGCCCAGATACGCAGTATTTT. This codes for CASSLRRGGPDTQYF.

This chain uses TRBV18 with TRBJ2-7; perhaps TRBD1 as D (6 bases). The germline V gene has CDR1 KGHSH and CDR2 LQKENI. CDR3 length: 17 amino acids. V shed 0 bases and J shed 4 bases, with 19 bases lying between them. CDR3 DNA sequence: TGTGCCAGCTCACCACCGTCGACAGGTGGGGGTGGTTACGAGCAGTACTTC. Amino acid sequence: CASSPPSTGGGGYEQYF.

V and J are TRBV4-2 and TRBJ2-5; D gene unclear. The V gene lost 3 bases and the J gene lost 3 bases, with 11 bases spanning the gap. The CDR3 spans 14 residues. CDR1 is LGHNA, CDR2 YNFKEQ, per germline. CDR3 sequence reads: CASSQPPEEETQYF. The CDR3 DNA is TGTGCCAGCAGCCAGCCGCCGGAAGAAGAGACCCAGTACTTC.

This chain connects TRBV10-2 to TRBJ2-1; 10 bases agree with TRBD2. Germline V gives CDR1 WSHSY, CDR2 SAAADI. V was clipped by 7 bases and J by 6 bases; unmatched bases: 6. The CDR3 extends over 14 amino acids. The CDR3 DNA sequence: TGCGCCAGCACGAGAACTAGCGGGATCAATGAGCAGTTCTTC. This translates into CASTRTSGINEQFF.

The genes are TRBV5-1 and TRBJ2-7, with D possibly TRBD1 on 7 matching bases. Germline CDR1 SGHRS, CDR2 YFSETQ. Trimming took 1 base from V and 0 from J, leaving 11 bases between them. This CDR3 contains 15 residues. In DNA, the CDR3 is TGCGCCAGCAGCTTGTGGCAGGGGGGCTCCTACGAGCAGTACTTC. It encodes CASSLWQGGSYEQYF.

The V call is TRBV6-6, the J call TRBJ1-2, with 10 bases matching TRBD1. The V segment lost 0 bases and the J segment 4 bases; nucleotides outside the gene matches: 2. This CDR3 is 15 amino acids long. Germline values: CDR1 MNHNY, CDR2 SVGAGI (reference sequence). As DNA, the CDR3 is TGTGCCAGCAGTTACTCGGGACAGGGGATCTATGGCTACACCTTC. Translation: CASSYSGQGIYGYTF.

The genes are TRBV19 and TRBJ2-2, with 9 positions matching TRBD2. Germline CDR1 is LNHDA and CDR2 is SQIVND (reference sequence). J gave up 8 bases and V 1 base, and 8 bases lay outside the gene matches. The CDR3 is made up of 16 amino acids. CDR3 residues: CASSIGGVAGAGELFF. DNA of the CDR3: TGTGCCAGTAGTATAGGCGGGGTAGCGGGAGCGGGGGAGCTGTTTTTT.

V is TRBV20-1 and J is TRBJ1-2, with D hard to call. The CDR3 is 11 amino acids. V lost 2 bases and J 5 bases, leaving 6 bases between the germline ends. The germline V gene encodes CDR1 DFQATT and CDR2 SNEGSKA (reference sequence). Written as DNA, the CDR3 is TGCAGTGCTAGATATCAGTATGGCTACACCTTC. Protein product: CSARYQYGYTF.

The chain is built from TRBV27 and TRBJ1-5; TRBD1 matches 8 bases. V gave up 5 bases and J gave up 6 bases; unmatched junction bases: 6. CDR3 length equals 14 residues. Germline-derived CDR1 and CDR2 are MNHEY and SMNVEV (reference sequence). In nucleotides, the CDR3 is TGTGCCAGCAGTGCGAATGGACAGGGTCAGCCCCAGCATTTT. This codes for CASSANGQGQPQHF.

The V and J genes are TRBV9 and TRBJ2-7; 8 bases line up with TRBD1. Germline V gene sequence: CDR1 SGDLS, CDR2 YYNGEE. The V gene end was trimmed by 0 bases and the J gene end by 4 bases; junction bases not matched to a gene: 6. This CDR3 comprises 15 residues. The CDR3 spells CASSVGTGLGYEQYF. The CDR3 region has the DNA TGTGCCAGCAGCGTAGGGACAGGGTTGGGTTACGAGCAGTACTTC.

V and J are TRBV9 and TRBJ2-7; D may be TRBD1 or TRBD2 (5 bases each). Germline V gives CDR1 SGDLS, CDR2 YYNGEE. Trimming shortened V by 0 bases and J by 0 bases, and 10 bases separated the two germline ends. The CDR3 loop spans 15 amino acids. The CDR3: CASSVAPGPSYEQYF. DNA for the CDR3: TGTGCCAGCAGCGTAGCTCCGGGACCCTCCTACGAGCAGTACTTC.

J is TRBJ2-1 and V is TRBV18; 7 positions match TRBD2. The V segment lost 3 bases and the J segment 4 bases; nucleotides outside the gene matches: 6. The CDR3 sequence is 15 residues long. CDR1 and CDR2 (germline): KGHSH, LQKENI. CDR3 amino acids: CASSPSGTTYNEQFF. The DNA for the CDR3 is TGTGCCAGCTCACCCAGCGGGACGACATACAATGAGCAGTTCTTC.

J is TRBJ2-7 and V is TRBV19, with a tentative D call TRBD2 (5 bases). CDR3 length: 16 amino acids. Germline CDR1 and CDR2: LNHDA and SQIVND (reference sequence). Trimming took 3 bases from V and 4 from J, leaving 19 bases between them. In DNA, the CDR3 is TGTGCCAGTAGTATTCGAGGGCCGATCCCGCTTTACGAGCAGTACTTC. This codes for CASSIRGPIPLYEQYF. The full variable domain, its missing parts supplied by reference TRBV19 and TRBJ2-7, is DGGITQSPKYLFRKEGQNVTLSCEQNLNHDAMYWYRQDPGQGLRLIYYSQIVNDFQKGDIAEGYSVSREKKESFPLTVTSAQKNPTAFYLCASSIRGPIPLYEQYFGPGTRLTVT.

This chain joins TRBV5-1 and TRBJ2-2; 10 nucleotides line up with TRBD2. The trim removed 0 bases at V and 6 bases at J, leaving 8 bases unmatched. Germline-derived CDR1 and CDR2 are SGHRS and YFSETQ. CDR3 length: 17 residues. In DNA, the CDR3 is TGCGCCAGCAGCTTGGAGATTGGGCTAGCGGGAGCCGGGGAGCTGTTTTTT. Translating it yields CASSLEIGLAGAGELFF.

The J gene is TRBJ2-1, the V gene TRBV15; TRBD1 is a possible D gene (5 bases). Deletions cut 3 bases from V and 2 bases from J, with 11 bases between. Per the germline V gene, CDR1 is LNHNV and CDR2 is YYDKDF (reference sequence). The CDR3 is 15 amino acids. The CDR3 loop is CATSRGTGPYNEQFF. CDR3 in DNA: TGTGCCACCAGCAGGGGCACAGGCCCCTACAATGAGCAGTTCTTC.

This sequence joins TRBV15 and TRBJ2-7; D remains unclear. The germline V gene has CDR1 LNHNV and CDR2 YYDKDF (reference sequence). Between the trimmed V and J ends, which lost 1 base and 0 bases, there was a span of 4 bases. The CDR3 sequence is 13 residues long. The CDR3 DNA sequence: TGTGCCACCAGCAGAGTACACTCCTACGAGCAGTACTTC. As protein: CATSRVHSYEQYF.

The genes are TRBV5-1 and TRBJ1-1; D not resolved. The germline V and J ends were trimmed by 3 bases and 1 base, with 10 bases remaining between them. CDR3 length equals 14 residues. CDR1 SGHRS and CDR2 YFSETQ come from the germline V gene. The CDR3 nucleotides read TGCGCCAGCAGCTACAGAGAAAGGAACACTGAAGCTTTCTTT. It codes for CASSYRERNTEAFF.

This clone was found once. CDR3 region: CATGVQNEQFF. CDR3 sequence (DNA): TGTGCCACTGGGGTCCAGAATGAGCAGTTCTTC. This rearrangement joins TRBV24-1 to TRBJ2-1; D is uncertain. Trimming stripped 10 bases from V and 7 bases from J, with 10 bases between. The CDR3 contains 11 residues. Germline lookup yields CDR1 KGHDR and CDR2 SFDVKD.

Comments on this clone: The same CDR3 can be traced to other DNA sequences in this sample. The chain employs TRBV5-1 and TRBJ2-7; 7 bases align to TRBD2. The CDR3 has 14 residues. CDR1 and CDR2 from the germline V gene are SGHRS and YFSETQ. The V segment lost 0 bases and the J segment 4 bases; nucleotides outside the gene matches: 4. The CDR3 here is CASSLEGEGYEQYF. The CDR3 nucleotides read TGCGCCAGCAGCTTGGAAGGGGAGGGGTACGAGCAGTACTTC.

CDR3 DNA sequence: TGTGCCAGCAGAGCGCCCGACTGGTCGGGAGCTTTCTTT. Its translation: CASRAPDWSGAFF. The J gene is TRBJ1-1, the V gene TRBV6-5; no reliable D call. The CDR3 extends over 13 amino acids. Looked up from germline, CDR1 is MNHEY and CDR2 is SVGAGI. V shed 6 bases and J shed 10 bases, with 18 bases lying between them.

The rearrangement uses TRBV7-9 and TRBJ1-3; D is uncertain. V lost 7 bases and J lost 1, with 11 bases in between. Germline CDR1 is SEHNR and CDR2 is FQNEAQ (reference sequence). The CDR3 is 14 amino acids. CDR3 region: CASIIGTSGNTIYF. The CDR3 DNA reads as TGTGCCAGCATTATAGGCACGTCTGGAAACACCATATATTTT.

The chain has TRBV27 and TRBJ2-7, with 7 bases aligning to TRBD2. CDR1 and CDR2 (germline): MNHEY, SMNVEV (reference sequence). V was clipped by 5 bases and J by 3 bases; unmatched bases: 7. This CDR3 is built from 14 residues. DNA for the CDR3: TGTGCCAGCAGTCTAGCGGAAGGCCGCTACGAGCAGTACTTC. As protein: CASSLAEGRYEQYF.

This chain connects TRBV16 to TRBJ1-1; D gene ambiguous. There are 15 residues in the CDR3. The V end was cut by 1 base, the J end by 2 bases, with 11 bases between. Germline lookup yields CDR1 KGHSY and CDR2 FQNENV. The CDR3 reads CASSQLTTANTEAFF. DNA for the CDR3: TGTGCCAGCAGCCAATTGACTACAGCCAACACTGAAGCTTTCTTT. Supplemented by reference TRBV16 and TRBJ1-1, the full variable domain reads GEEVAQTPKHLVRGEGQKAKLYCAPIKGHSYVFWYQQVLKNEFKFLISFQNENVFDETGMPKERFSAKCLPNSPCSLEIQATKLEDSAVYFCASSQLTTANTEAFFGQGTRLTVV.

V and J are TRBV7-3 and TRBJ2-3; a possible D gene is TRBD2 (5 bases). Germline loops: CDR1 SGHTA, CDR2 FQGTGA. Deletions cut 5 bases from V and 2 bases from J, with 17 bases between. This CDR3 is 16 amino acids long. The CDR3 coding sequence is TGTGCCAGCAGCCAACAGAGTATGGGAGTCACAGATACGCAGTATTTT. Its protein product is CASSQQSMGVTDTQYF.